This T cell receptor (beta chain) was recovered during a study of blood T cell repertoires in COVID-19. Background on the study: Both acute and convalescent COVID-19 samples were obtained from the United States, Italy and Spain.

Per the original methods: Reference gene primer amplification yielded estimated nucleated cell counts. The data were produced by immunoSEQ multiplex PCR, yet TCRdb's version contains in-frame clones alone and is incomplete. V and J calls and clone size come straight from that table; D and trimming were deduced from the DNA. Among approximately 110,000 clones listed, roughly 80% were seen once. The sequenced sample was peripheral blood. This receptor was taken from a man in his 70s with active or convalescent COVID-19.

The CDR3 spells CASSQGSPAWGYTF. The CDR3 DNA follows: TGCGCCAGCAGCCAAGGGAGTCCCGCGTGGGGCTACACCTTC. The genes are TRBV4-1 and TRBJ1-2; no clear D. The CDR3 is 14 amino acids. Germline assignment: CDR1 MGHRA and CDR2 YSYEKL. V lost 1 base, J lost 8 bases, and 14 bases lay in between.